The rows below give T cell receptor beta chains drawn from one sample of a study of T cell responses to AZD1222 COVID-19 vaccine. Method: immunoSEQ multiplex PCR; TCRdb's copy keeps in-frame clones and lacks some. The table shows 150,000 to 200,000 clones, with approximately 93% occurring only once. Sequenced here: peripheral blood, sampled on day 0 of AZD1222 vaccination. These receptors all come from an adult in good health. CDR3s include the opening cysteine and the closing phenylalanine or tryptophan. A D gene is named only where the DNA matches it firmly. Clone sizes are given selectively: once, few, many, or a class where the clone is expanded.

NA,TRBJ1-1,TRBV11-3,NA,CASSSGNGGGTEAFF,TGTGCCAGCAGCTCCGGAAACGGGGGGGGCACTGAAGCTTTCTTT
NA,TRBJ1-1,TRBV29-1,NA,CSGIGGPGRMNTEAFF,TGCAGCGGGATCGGGGGGCCGGGACGGATGAACACTGAAGCTTTCTTT
NA,TRBJ1-5,TRBV6-5,NA,CASKFGLGGQPQHF,TGTGCCAGCAAGTTCGGGTTGGGGGGTCAGCCCCAGCATTTT
TRBD1,TRBJ2-7,TRBV5-6,once,CASSLWDRVHEQYF,TGTGCCAGCAGCTTGTGGGACAGGGTTCACGAGCAGTACTTC
NA,TRBJ1-2,TRBV6-5,NA,CASSYLWGFGGYTF,TGTGCCAGCAGTTACCTTTGGGGGTTTGGTGGCTACACCTTC
TRBD1,TRBJ1-5,TRBV6-2/TRBV6-3,NA,CASSATGWRNQPQHF,TGTGCCAGCAGCGCGACAGGGTGGCGAAATCAGCCCCAGCATTTT
NA,TRBJ2-1,TRBV5-1,NA,CASSLGESYNEQFF,TGCGCCAGCAGCTTGGGGGAGTCCTACAATGAGCAGTTCTTC
NA,TRBJ2-7,TRBV13,NA,CASSSGRRGYEQYF,TGTGCCAGCAGCTCTGGACGGAGGGGTTACGAGCAGTACTTC
NA,TRBJ1-2,TRBV29-1,NA,CSVDEGVGGYTF,TGCAGCGTTGATGAGGGCGTCGGTGGCTACACCTTC
NA,TRBJ1-4,TRBV2,NA,CASSEGYEEKLFF,TGTGCCAGCAGTGAGGGGTATGAGGAAAAACTGTTTTTT
NA,TRBJ2-5,TRBV2,once,CASSVGRRETQYF,TGTGCCAGCAGTGTTGGTAGGCGGGAGACCCAGTACTTC
NA,TRBJ2-2,TRBV4-3,NA,CASSQGQGHTGELFF,TGCGCCAGCAGCCAAGGGCAGGGCCACACCGGGGAGCTGTTTTTT
NA,TRBJ1-5,TRBV3-1/TRBV3-2,NA,CASSDGIFVGQPQHF,TGTGCCAGCAGCGACGGTATTTTTGTTGGTCAGCCCCAGCATTTT
NA,TRBJ1-6,TRBV27,NA,CASSSKSGSPLHF,TGTGCCAGCAGCTCAAAATCGGGTTCACCCCTCCACTTT
NA,TRBJ2-7,TRBV5-1,NA,CASSLDRPTYEQYF,TGCGCCAGCAGCTTGGACAGGCCCACCTACGAGCAGTACTTC
TRBD1,TRBJ2-1,TRBV6-1,NA,CASSFDRVHEQFF,TGTGCCAGCAGCTTTGACAGGGTACATGAGCAGTTCTTC
NA,TRBJ2-3,TRBV2,NA,CASIAGSADTQYF,TGTGCCAGCATTGCCGGGAGCGCGGATACGCAGTATTTT
NA,TRBJ2-5,TRBV27,once,CASSWFADPSQTQYF,TGTGCCAGCAGTTGGTTCGCAGACCCAAGTCAGACCCAGTACTTC
NA,TRBJ1-1,TRBV10-3,NA,CAISESQAIEGGAFF,TGTGCCATCAGTGAGTCCCAGGCCATCGAAGGGGGAGCTTTCTTT
NA,TRBJ1-6,TRBV5-1,NA,CASSSGAGSSYNSPLHF,TGCGCCAGCAGTTCAGGGGCGGGAAGCTCCTATAATTCACCCCTCCACTTT
TRBD1,TRBJ2-5,TRBV7-3,NA,CASSWTGALGETQYF,TGTGCCAGCAGCTGGACAGGGGCCCTCGGGGAGACCCAGTACTTC
TRBD1,TRBJ1-5,TRBV10-3,NA,CAISPGQGALNQPQHF,TGTGCCATCAGTCCGGGACAGGGGGCGCTCAATCAGCCCCAGCATTTT
NA,TRBJ1-1,TRBV4-1,NA,CASSQGVRQTAFF,TGCGCCAGCAGCCAAGGAGTGCGGCAGACGGCTTTCTTT
TRBD2,TRBJ2-7,TRBV20-1,NA,CSASSGGGDEQYF,TGCAGTGCGAGTAGCGGGGGTGGGGACGAGCAGTACTTC
NA,TRBJ1-4,TRBV6-5,NA,CASRPPGTDEKLFF,TGTGCCAGCAGACCCCCCGGCACCGATGAAAAACTGTTTTTT
NA,TRBJ1-5,TRBV10-3,once,CAISEMGNQLQHF,TGTGCCATCAGTGAGATGGGAAATCAGCTCCAGCATTTT
TRBD2,TRBJ2-5,TRBV4-2,NA,CASSQVWRSGGDQETQYF,TGTGCCAGCAGCCAAGTATGGCGTAGCGGGGGAGACCAAGAGACCCAGTACTTC
TRBD1,TRBJ2-7,TRBV9,NA,CASSVGVGQGTYEQYF,TGTGCCAGCAGCGTAGGGGTGGGACAGGGGACCTACGAGCAGTACTTC
NA,TRBJ1-3,TRBV6-2/TRBV6-3,NA,CASSYVPGRYTSSGNTIYF,TGTGCCAGCAGTTACGTCCCAGGGAGATATACCAGCTCTGGAAACACCATATATTTT
NA,TRBJ1-6,TRBV4-1,NA,CASSQEGPKGKSYNSPLHF,TGCGCCAGCAGCCAAGAGGGGCCGAAGGGGAAGTCCTATAATTCACCCCTCCACTTT
NA,TRBJ2-1,TRBV2,NA,CASRESGANEQFF,TGTGCCAGCAGAGAATCTGGAGCAAATGAGCAGTTCTTC
TRBD1,TRBJ2-7,TRBV11-3,NA,CASSFSGGPSYEQYF,TGTGCCAGCAGCTTTTCAGGGGGCCCCTCCTACGAGCAGTACTTC
NA,TRBJ1-3,TRBV11-2,once,CASSLVGRGSGNTIYF,TGTGCCAGCAGCTTAGTTGGCAGAGGCTCTGGAAACACCATATATTTT
NA,TRBJ2-1,TRBV6-2/TRBV6-3,NA,CASSYTLGNEQFF,TGTGCCAGCAGTTACACACTGGGGAATGAGCAGTTCTTC
NA,TRBJ1-2,TRBV3-1/TRBV3-2,few,CASSQADSSYTF,TGTGCCAGCAGCCAGGCGGACAGCAGCTACACCTTC
NA,TRBJ2-7,TRBV18,NA,CASSPYSVSVGSSYEQYF,TGTGCCAGCTCACCATACTCCGTATCCGTTGGTAGCTCCTACGAGCAGTACTTC
NA,TRBJ2-5,TRBV12-3/TRBV12-4,NA,CASSFGGTQYF,TGTGCCAGCAGCTTCGGGGGGACCCAGTACTTC
NA,TRBJ1-5,TRBV5-6,NA,CASSSVSRGANQPQHF,TGTGCCAGCAGCTCCGTGTCGAGAGGGGCCAATCAGCCCCAGCATTTT
NA,TRBJ2-1,TRBV19,once,CASSTGTLIYNEQFF,TGTGCCAGTAGCACCGGGACCTTAATATACAATGAGCAGTTCTTC
NA,TRBJ1-2,TRBV7-9,NA,CASSLDVSGYGYTF,TGTGCCAGCAGCTTAGATGTGTCCGGCTATGGCTACACCTTC
NA,TRBJ2-2,TRBV4-1,NA,CASSRGIPNTGELFF,TGCGCCAGCAGCCGTGGCATCCCGAACACCGGGGAGCTGTTTTTT
NA,TRBJ1-6,TRBV9,once,CASSEVGDEYSPLHF,TGTGCCAGCAGCGAGGTCGGGGACGAATACTCACCCCTCCACTTT
NA,TRBJ2-1,TRBV20-1,once,CSASPNNEQFF,TGCAGTGCCTCCCCGAACAATGAGCAGTTCTTC
NA,TRBJ2-1,TRBV5-1,NA,CASSTRGSLSYNEQFF,TGCGCCAGCAGCACCAGGGGCTCGCTCTCCTACAATGAGCAGTTCTTC
NA,TRBJ2-1,TRBV27,NA,CASSFGLEQFF,TGTGCCAGCAGTTTTGGTCTTGAGCAGTTCTTC
NA,TRBJ1-4,TRBV30,once,CAWSVPSLVKLFF,TGTGCCTGGAGTGTACCCTCGCTAGTAAAACTGTTTTTT
NA,TRBJ2-5,TRBV28,NA,CASSLSRQAPETQYF,TGTGCCAGCAGTTTATCCCGGCAGGCACCGGAGACCCAGTACTTC